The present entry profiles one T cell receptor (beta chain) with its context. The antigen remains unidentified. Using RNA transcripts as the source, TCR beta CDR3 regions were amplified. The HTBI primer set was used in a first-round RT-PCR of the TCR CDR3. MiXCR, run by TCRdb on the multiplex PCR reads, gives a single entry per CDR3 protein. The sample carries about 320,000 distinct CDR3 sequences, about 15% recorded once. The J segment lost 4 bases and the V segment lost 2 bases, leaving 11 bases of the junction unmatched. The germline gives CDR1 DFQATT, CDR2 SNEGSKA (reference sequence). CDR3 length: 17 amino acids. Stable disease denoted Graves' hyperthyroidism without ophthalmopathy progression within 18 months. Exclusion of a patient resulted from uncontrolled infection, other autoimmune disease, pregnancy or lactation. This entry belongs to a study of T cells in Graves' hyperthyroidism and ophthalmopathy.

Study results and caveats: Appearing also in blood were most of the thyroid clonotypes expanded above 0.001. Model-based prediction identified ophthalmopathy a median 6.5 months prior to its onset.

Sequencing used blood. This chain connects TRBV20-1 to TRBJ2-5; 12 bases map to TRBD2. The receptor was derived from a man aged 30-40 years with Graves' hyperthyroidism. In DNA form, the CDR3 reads TGCAGTGCTAGAAACCTAGCGGGAGGGCCCGGGGTAGAGACCCAGTACTTC. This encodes CSARNLAGGPGVETQYF.